This record concerns one T cell receptor beta chain sequence. The CDR3 consists of 15 residues. The V and J ends lost 6 bases and 4 bases, in that order; junction bases with no gene match: 8. From germline, CDR1 is MGHRA and CDR2 YSYEKL. The sample comes from a study of T cell responses to AZD1222 COVID-19 vaccine. Produced via immunoSEQ multiplex PCR; TCRdb's table is partial and in-frame only. Of roughly 140,000 clones in the sample, over 85% were seen once. The chain carries TRBV4-1 and TRBJ1-4, with TRBD1 identical over 7 bases. This clonotype was sampled from an adult in good health. The input for sequencing was peripheral blood, taken on day 0 of AZD1222 vaccination. CDR3 sequence reads: CASRHPGQRNEKLFF. CDR3 in DNA: TGCGCCAGCAGACACCCGGGACAGCGTAATGAAAAACTGTTTTTT.